This T cell receptor (beta chain) stems from a study of post-analysis software for immune sequencing data. This clonotype has just a few counts. Its antigen is currently unknown. CDR3 length: 14 residues. Deletions cut 3 bases from V and 6 bases from J, with 13 bases between. CDR1 and CDR2 (germline): SGHTA, FQGNSA. Study results and caveats: There was significantly lower normalized Chao1 diversity in multiple sclerosis patients than in controls. Elevated frequency relative to controls characterized a handful of TRBV segments in patients, TRBV5-6, TRBV5-1 and TRBV20-1 among them.

Prepared libraries of TCR beta cDNA carried unique molecular identifiers. T cells numbering roughly 1 to 10 million yielded cDNA molecules that totaled about 500,000. In TCRdb, the PCR reads were re-called with MiXCR into one record per CDR3 protein. This table holds a few hundred thousand distinct CDR3 sequences, roughly 36% found once. Sequencing was performed on blood. The receptor was derived from a girl between 5 and 17 years old with multiple sclerosis. V and J are TRBV7-2 and TRBJ2-3; D ambiguous. For the CDR3, the DNA is TGTGCCAGCAGCTTGAAAGGACCCCAGGATACGCAGTATTTT. Encoded protein: CASSLKGPQDTQYF.